This T cell receptor (beta chain) originates from a study of T cell responses to AZD1222 COVID-19 vaccine. Using immunoSEQ multiplex PCR, the repertoire was profiled, and TCRdb retains in-frame clones only, with some absent. There are 25,000 to 35,000 clones in the sample; approximately 88% occur only once, and about 1.2% lies in the top ten. The V end lost 2 bases, the J end lost 2 bases, and 10 bases lay between the germline ends. Germline CDR1 and CDR2: MNHEY and SMNVEV (reference sequence). The CDR3 is made up of 15 amino acids. This sequence originates from an adult in good health. Here the sequenced sample was peripheral blood, taken on day 0 of AZD1222 vaccination. The chain uses TRBV27 and TRBJ1-5; TRBD1 is a possible D gene (6 bases). The DNA of the CDR3 is TGTGCCAGCAGTTTACTGTGGGGGCGCAATCAGCCCCAGCATTTT. Its protein is CASSLLWGRNQPQHF.